Listed here are 22 T cell receptor beta chains from one sample, sequenced in a study of cytomegalovirus exposure and HLA in healthy donors. Both 60 Vbeta primers and 13 Jbeta primers went into the PCR. Generated by immunoSEQ multiplex PCR, the TCRdb table keeps only in-frame clones and is missing some. The profile shows 110,000 or so clones, around 77% of them singletons. Input material: PBMCs. Receptors originate from a man aged 45-65 years in good health and CMV-seropositive.

The chain combines TRBV18 with TRBJ2-3, with a weak D call TRBD2 (6 bases). With 0 bases removed from V and 3 bases from J, the gap between germline ends came to 13 bases. The CDR3 totals 16 residues. Germline V gene sequence: CDR1 KGHSH, CDR2 LQKENI. The chain's CDR3 is CASSPPGRGMTDTQYF. CDR3 bases: TGTGCCAGCTCACCACCGGGTCGCGGGATGACAGATACGCAGTATTTT.

J is TRBJ2-5 and V is TRBV2; D is possibly TRBD1 (6 bases). Germline V CDR1 and CDR2: SNHLY, FYNNEI. V lost 6 bases and J lost 5, with 16 bases in between. The CDR3 runs to 14 residues. CDR3 in DNA: TGTGCCAGCAGGGGGTGGGCCCAGGGGGAGACCCAGTACTTC. Protein: CASRGWAQGETQYF.

The chain links TRBV5-1 to TRBJ2-7; weak D call: TRBD2 (5 bases). The CDR3 totals 14 residues. Trimming cost V 1 base and J 4 bases, with 12 bases left between them. Germline V CDR1 and CDR2: SGHRS, YFSETQ. This CDR3 reads CASSLQELGYEQYF. In nucleotides, the CDR3 is TGCGCCAGCAGCTTGCAGGAACTAGGGTACGAGCAGTACTTC.

The chain couples TRBV2 to TRBJ2-2, with D perhaps matching TRBD1 (5 bases). Germline assignment: CDR1 SNHLY and CDR2 FYNNEI. This CDR3 has 13 amino acids. Trimming removed 8 bases at V and 1 base at J, with 8 bases between. CDR3 protein: CASQQENTGELFF. The CDR3 DNA is TGTGCCAGCCAACAGGAGAACACCGGGGAGCTGTTTTTT.

The chain is built from TRBV11-2 and TRBJ2-1; TRBD2 matches at 8 bases. Germline values: CDR1 SGHAT, CDR2 FQNNGV. The CDR3 contains 19 residues. The J segment lost 0 bases and the V segment lost 3 bases, leaving 13 bases of the junction unmatched. CDR3 region: CASSFRSASGYNSYNEQFF. The CDR3 coding sequence is TGTGCCAGCAGCTTCCGTTCGGCTAGCGGGTACAACTCCTACAATGAGCAGTTCTTC.

V and J are TRBV30 and TRBJ2-5, with D hard to call. Between the trimmed V and J ends, which lost 0 bases and 1 base, there was a span of 9 bases. The CDR3 has 14 amino acids. Germline V gives CDR1 GTSNPN, CDR2 SVGIG (reference sequence). The CDR3 DNA reads as TGTGCCTGGAGTGTACAAGGCGGCCAAGAGACCCAGTACTTC. Its protein is CAWSVQGGQETQYF.

The V and J genes are TRBV6-5 and TRBJ2-5, with 11 bases identical to TRBD1. The J call may not be correct, given that the DNA end is closer to TRBJ2-7. This CDR3 contains 15 residues. Germline-derived CDR1 and CDR2 are MNHEY and SVGAGI. CDR3 nucleotides: TGTGCCAGCAGTTACAGGGACAGGGGGACCTACGAGCAGTACTTC. Its protein product is CASSYRDRGTYEQYF.

The chain uses TRBV2 and TRBJ2-1; 9 nucleotides agree with TRBD2. There are 15 residues in the CDR3. The V and J ends lost 8 bases and 4 bases, in that order; junction bases with no gene match: 9. Germline assignment: CDR1 SNHLY and CDR2 FYNNEI. The CDR3 reads CASFREAGGYNEQFF. For the CDR3, the DNA is TGTGCCAGCTTTCGTGAGGCGGGAGGGTACAATGAGCAGTTCTTC.

The genes are TRBV4-3 and TRBJ2-1, with D unresolved. Looked up from germline, CDR1 is LGHNA and CDR2 is YSLEER. This CDR3 is built from 15 residues. Trimming left V 0 bases short and J 5 bases short, with 11 bases between. CDR3 sequence reads: CASSQEVSRNNEQFF. CDR3 bases: TGCGCCAGCAGCCAAGAGGTCTCCAGGAACAATGAGCAGTTCTTC.

This clone was seen only a few times. The V gene is TRBV19, the J gene TRBJ1-2, with D tentatively TRBD1 (6 bases). The V gene lost 3 bases and the J gene lost 2 bases, with 10 bases spanning the gap. CDR1 and CDR2 from the germline V gene are LNHDA and SQIVND (reference sequence). The CDR3 is 14 residues long. This CDR3 is CASSIPGTNYGYTF. The CDR3 nucleotides are TGTGCCAGTAGTATCCCCGGGACAAACTATGGCTACACCTTC.

The gene calls are TRBV9 and TRBJ2-1, with 9 bases matching TRBD1. Germline trimming cut 3 bases from V and 10 bases from J; bases unmatched to any gene: 14. CDR3 size: 16 residues. From germline, CDR1 is SGDLS and CDR2 YYNGEE. In nucleotides, the CDR3 is TGTGCCAGCAGCGGCGGAGGGGGACAGGGATGGGAGGAGCAGTTCTTC. The encoded protein is CASSGGGGQGWEEQFF. Together with reference TRBV9 and TRBJ2-1, the CDR3 gives the full variable domain: DSGVTQTPKHLITATGQRVTLRCSPRSGDLSVYWYQQSLDQGLQFLIQYYNGEERAKGNILERFSAQQFPDLHSELNLSSLELGDSALYFCASSGGGGQGWEEQFFGPGTRLTVL.

The gene calls are TRBV29-1 and TRBJ2-2; 8 bases agree with TRBD1. Germline values: CDR1 SQVTM, CDR2 ANQGSEA. The V segment lost 6 bases and the J segment 6 bases; nucleotides outside the gene matches: 9. The CDR3 totals 14 residues. CDR3 in amino acids: CSVRTGTRAGELFF. The CDR3, as DNA: TGCAGCGTACGGACAGGGACTCGGGCCGGGGAGCTGTTTTTT.

The V gene is TRBV19, the J gene TRBJ2-3; 7 nucleotides agree with TRBD1. The CDR3 is made up of 13 amino acids. V was pared by 8 bases and J by 6 bases, with 8 bases of the junction left unmatched. Germline CDR1 and CDR2: LNHDA and SQIVND (reference sequence). The DNA of the CDR3 is TGTGCCAGTGGTGACAGGGTCACCGATACGCAGTATTTT. Protein: CASGDRVTDTQYF.

This clone appeared a few times. V and J are TRBV2 and TRBJ1-5; D not certain. Between the trimmed V and J ends, which lost 4 bases and 6 bases, there was a span of 10 bases. The CDR3 has 13 residues. The germline CDR1 and CDR2 sequences are SNHLY and FYNNEI. This CDR3 reads CASSGTGVQPQHF. The CDR3 DNA is TGTGCCAGCAGTGGGACCGGGGTTCAGCCCCAGCATTTT.

The rearrangement links TRBV19 to TRBJ1-2, with D hard to call. The length of the CDR3 is 15 residues. Germline-derived CDR1 and CDR2 are LNHDA and SQIVND (reference sequence). V was trimmed by 6 bases and J by 3 bases, leaving 17 bases between them. Here the CDR3 DNA reads TGTGCCAGTAGGCCTTACGCGGGAGGAGACTATGGCTACACCTTC. This encodes CASRPYAGGDYGYTF.

The CDR3 DNA reads TGTCCACTACGGGGTAGCGGGGGCTCGAACACCGGGGAGCTGTTTTTT. Protein product: CPLRGSGGSNTGELFF. V and J are TRBV21-1 and TRBJ2-2; no DNA check was done on the table's D call, TRBD2. TRBV21-1 is a listed pseudogene. CDR3 length equals 16 residues.

The genes are TRBV30 and TRBJ1-1, with TRBD1 identical over 7 bases. Germline assignment: CDR1 GTSNPN and CDR2 SVGIG (reference sequence). CDR3 length equals 17 residues. J lost 4 bases, V lost 0 bases, and 14 bases had no gene match. Here the CDR3 DNA reads TGTGCCTGGAGTGTACAGTTCGGGCACTCAGGGGGCACTGAAGCTTTCTTT. This sequence encodes CAWSVQFGHSGGTEAFF.

V and J are TRBV7-9 and TRBJ1-1; perhaps TRBD1 as D (5 bases). Germline V CDR1 and CDR2: SEHNR, FQNEAQ (reference sequence). The CDR3 contains 14 residues. The germline V and J ends were trimmed by 3 bases and 3 bases, with 11 bases remaining between them. CDR3 region: CASSFMGEDTEAFF. The DNA for the CDR3 is TGTGCCAGCAGCTTCATGGGGGAGGACACTGAAGCTTTCTTT. Looking up the rest from reference TRBV7-9 and TRBJ1-1 gives the full variable domain: DTGVSQNPRHKITKRGQNVTFRCDPISEHNRLYWYRQTLGQGPEFLTYFQNEAQLEKSRLLSDRFSAERPKGSFSTLEIQRTEQGDSAMYLCASSFMGEDTEAFFGQGTRLTVV.

The chain carries TRBV29-1 and TRBJ1-5; D unclear. The CDR3 is 11 amino acids. Trimming cost V 8 bases and J 4 bases, with 9 bases left between them. Looked up from germline, CDR1 is SQVTM and CDR2 is ANQGSEA. The CDR3 region has the DNA TGCAGCCCCGGCAGGAATCAGCCCCAGCATTTT. Amino acids: CSPGRNQPQHF.

V gene TRBV6-5 combines with J gene TRBJ1-2, with 11 nucleotides matching TRBD1. The CDR3 loop spans 14 amino acids. V dropped 6 bases and J dropped 4; count of bases not matched to a gene: 4. In germline, CDR1 is MNHEY, CDR2 SVGAGI. The CDR3 DNA reads as TGTGCCAGCAGCGGCGGACAGGGGGCCTATGGCTACACCTTC. It yields the protein CASSGGQGAYGYTF.

This clone was seen a single time. The chain carries TRBV27 and TRBJ2-1, with 16 nucleotides matching TRBD2. The CDR3 extends over 18 amino acids. V gave up 4 bases and J gave up 4 bases; unmatched junction bases: 7. Germline V lookup: CDR1 MNHEY, CDR2 SMNVEV (reference sequence). The CDR3 nucleotides read TGTGCCAGCAGTTCGGGACTAGCGGGAGGGATCAAATACAATGAGCAGTTCTTC. Its protein is CASSSGLAGGIKYNEQFF.

The genes are TRBV9 and TRBJ2-5, with TRBD2 as a possible D gene (6 bases). Deletions cut 4 bases from V and 7 bases from J, with 14 bases between. The CDR3 spans 13 residues. The germline CDR1 and CDR2 sequences are SGDLS and YYNGEE. The CDR3 bases are TGTGCCAGCAGCACGGGGGACCGGAGGACCCAGTACTTC. It yields the protein CASSTGDRRTQYF.